This TCR beta chain was sequenced for a study of T cells in Graves' hyperthyroidism and ophthalmopathy. Amplified TCR beta CDR3 regions derived from RNA transcripts. When the TCR CDR3 underwent first-round RT-PCR, the HTBI primer set was used. MiXCR was run by TCRdb on the multiplex PCR reads, yielding one entry per CDR3 protein. This table holds hundreds of thousands of distinct CDR3 sequences, about 14% found once. Per the germline V gene, CDR1 is DFQATT and CDR2 is SNEGSKA (reference sequence). The CDR3 runs to 19 residues. V shed 1 base, J shed 5 bases, and the junction held 11 bases outside the gene matches. This clonotype has at least ten counts.

The rearrangement uses TRBV20-1 and TRBJ2-1, with TRBD2 matching 16 bases. The receptor comes from a woman between 50 and 59 years old with Graves' ophthalmopathy. The specimen was blood. CDR3 sequence reads: CSARVGLGLAGGENNEQFF. The DNA of the CDR3 is TGCAGTGCTAGAGTGGGCCTGGGACTAGCGGGAGGGGAAAACAATGAGCAGTTCTTC.